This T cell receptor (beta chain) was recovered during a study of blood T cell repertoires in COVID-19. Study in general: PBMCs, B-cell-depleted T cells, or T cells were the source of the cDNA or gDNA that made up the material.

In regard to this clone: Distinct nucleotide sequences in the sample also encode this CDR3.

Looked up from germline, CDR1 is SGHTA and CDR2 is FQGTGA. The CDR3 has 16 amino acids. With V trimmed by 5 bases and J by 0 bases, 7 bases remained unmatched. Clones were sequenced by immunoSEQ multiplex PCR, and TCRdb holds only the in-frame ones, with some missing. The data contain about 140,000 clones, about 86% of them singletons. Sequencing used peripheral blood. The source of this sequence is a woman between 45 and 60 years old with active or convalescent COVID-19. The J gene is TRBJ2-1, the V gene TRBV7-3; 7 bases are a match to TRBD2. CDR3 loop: CASSLLGGSSYNEQFF. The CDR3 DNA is TGTGCCAGCAGCCTTTTGGGGGGGAGCTCCTACAATGAGCAGTTCTTC.